These 28 T cell receptor beta chains originate from one sample sequenced in a study of identical twins. TCRdb itself ran the 5' RACE reads through MiXCR, one entry per CDR3 protein. In the table there are some 300,000 distinct CDR3 sequences, approximately 13% of which are singletons. These same data were also listed under a study on yellow fever vaccine responses in identical twins.

Sample: CD8+ T cells sorted from blood. These receptors were collected from a woman aged 18-35 years in good health.

The chain has TRBV20-1 and TRBJ2-7, with 9 bases identical to TRBD2. This CDR3 comprises 16 residues. Germline values: CDR1 DFQATT, CDR2 SNEGSKA (reference sequence). J lost 4 bases, V lost 3 bases, and 13 bases had no gene match. CDR3 DNA: TGCAGTGCTAGCTTACCTAGCGGGGAATTTTTTTACGAGCAGTACGTC. This gives the protein CSASLPSGEFFYEQYV.

The V call is TRBV4-1, the J call TRBJ1-2, with D unresolved. Germline V gives CDR1 MGHRA, CDR2 YSYEKL. The CDR3 totals 15 residues. Between the trimmed V and J ends, which lost 4 bases and 0 bases, there was a span of 12 bases. The CDR3 spells CASSPRNPTNYGYTF. For the CDR3, the DNA is TGCGCCAGCAGCCCGAGGAACCCGACTAACTATGGCTACACCTTC.

There are a few counts of this clonotype. The chain is built from TRBV5-6 and TRBJ1-2, with D hard to call. The CDR3 sequence is 16 residues long. CDR1 and CDR2 from the germline V gene are SGHDT and YYEEEE. Between the trimmed V and J ends, which lost 1 base and 0 bases, there was a span of 13 bases. This chain's CDR3 is CASSLFSMPSNYGYTF. CDR3 in DNA: TGTGCCAGCAGCTTGTTCTCAATGCCTTCTAACTATGGCTACACCTTC. Combining the CDR3 with reference TRBV5-6 and TRBJ1-2 gives the whole variable domain DAGVTQSPTHLIKTRGQQVTLRCSPKSGHDTVSWYQQALGQGPQFIFQYYEEEERQRGNFPDRFSGHQFPNYSSELNVNALLLGDSALYLCASSLFSMPSNYGYTFGSGTRLTVV.

J is TRBJ2-5 and V is TRBV27, with TRBD1 matching 7 bases. Germline-derived CDR1 and CDR2 are MNHEY and SMNVEV (reference sequence). This CDR3 contains 18 residues. Trimming cost V 5 bases and J 8 bases; bases outside gene matches: 23. CDR3 amino acids: CASSDFSMGQGQLETQYF. The CDR3 bases are TGTGCCAGCAGTGATTTCTCAATGGGCCAGGGACAGTTGGAAACCCAGTACTTC.

This chain uses TRBV6-1 with TRBJ2-7; the match to TRBD1 covers 9 bases. CDR1 is MNHNS and CDR2 is SASEGT in the germline V gene. V lost 1 base to trimming and J lost 4 bases; unmatched junction nucleotides: 5. The CDR3 runs to 15 residues. DNA of the CDR3: TGTGCCAGCAGTGAAGTCCGGACAGGGGCTTACGAGCAGTACGTC. Translated: CASSEVRTGAYEQYV.

The CDR3 region is CASRGDGETQYF. The CDR3 region has the DNA TGTGCCAGCAGGGGGGATGGGGAGACCCAGTACTTC. V gene TRBV12-3 or TRBV12-4 combines with J gene TRBJ2-5; D possibly matches TRBD1 or TRBD2 (5 bases each). The length of the CDR3 is 12 residues. V dropped 6 bases and J dropped 5 bases, with 10 bases sitting between them.

V and J are TRBV29-1 and TRBJ2-1; TRBD1 matches 10 bases. V shed 6 bases and J 6 bases; nucleotides not matched to a gene: 23. The CDR3 loop spans 19 amino acids. Germline CDR1 SQVTM, CDR2 ANQGSEA. The CDR3 protein is CSVVTGTGDFSEWANEQFF. CDR3 in DNA: TGCAGCGTCGTGACCGGGACAGGGGACTTTAGCGAATGGGCCAATGAGCAGTTCTTC.

The rearrangement links TRBV7-9 to TRBJ2-7; TRBD1 matches at 11 bases. The CDR3 totals 15 residues. Germline V lookup: CDR1 SEHNR, CDR2 FQNEAQ (reference sequence). Losses at the gene ends were 5 bases for V and 2 bases for J; bases not matched to a gene: 5. CDR3 in DNA: TGTGCCAGCAGCAGCCGGGACAGGGGGGCCTACGAGCAGTACTTC. Translation gives CASSSRDRGAYEQYF.

This clonotype was counted only a few times. The CDR3 loop reads CASSLDRGPFYEQYF. CDR3 sequence (DNA): TGTGCCAGCTCACTAGACAGGGGGCCTTTTTACGAGCAGTACTTC. The chain carries TRBV18 and TRBJ2-7; 10 bases agree with TRBD1. Looked up from germline, CDR1 is KGHSH and CDR2 is LQKENI. V trimming: 4 bases; J trimming: 4 bases; junction bases outside the gene matches: 7. This CDR3 region has 15 residues.

This clonotype was recorded a few times. The chain combines TRBV6-1 with TRBJ2-1; D perhaps matches TRBD1 (6 bases). The CDR3 length is 15 residues. From germline, CDR1 is MNHNS and CDR2 SASEGT. The V end lost 6 bases, the J end lost 3 bases, and 15 bases lay between the germline ends. The CDR3 region is CASRVQGPVYNEQFF. CDR3 DNA: TGTGCCAGCAGAGTACAGGGACCAGTCTACAATGAGCAGTTCTTC.

This clonotype was counted a few times. The chain's CDR3 is CSVDGLLAGGPYEQYF. The CDR3 DNA is TGCAGCGTTGACGGGCTACTAGCGGGAGGCCCCTACGAGCAGTACTTC. The chain uses TRBV29-1 and TRBJ2-7; 12 nucleotides agree with TRBD2. Germline V gene data show CDR1 as SQVTM and CDR2 as ANQGSEA. V trimming: 3 bases; J trimming: 2 bases; junction bases outside the gene matches: 8. This CDR3 is built from 16 residues.

This clonotype was detected only a few times. The gene calls are TRBV11-2 and TRBJ2-1, with TRBD2 matching 7 bases. Losses at the gene ends were 4 bases for V and 0 bases for J; bases not matched to a gene: 6. The CDR3 runs 16 residues. Looked up from germline, CDR1 is SGHAT and CDR2 is FQNNGV. The DNA of the CDR3 is TGTGCCAGCAGCTCCAGCGGGATTAGCTCCTACAATGAGCAGTTCTTC. Encoded protein: CASSSSGISSYNEQFF.

Points on this clonotype: A read error may be the cause here, since a much bigger clone is one base away. The V and J genes are TRBV15 and TRBJ2-5, with D possibly TRBD2 on 6 matching bases. There are 17 residues in the CDR3. Looked up from germline, CDR1 is LNHNV and CDR2 is YYDKDF (reference sequence). The CDR3 coding sequence is TGTACCACCAGCAGAGATCCGGCGGGGCGGTACCAAGAGACCCAGTACTTC. It encodes CTTSRDPAGRYQETQYF.

This clonotype occurred many times. This chain uses TRBV7-9 with TRBJ2-1, with TRBD2 as a possible D gene (5 bases). Germline CDR1 and CDR2: SEHNR and FQNEAQ (reference sequence). This CDR3 spans 15 amino acids. The ends were cut back, 1 base at V and 12 bases at J, with 19 bases in the middle. The CDR3 sequence is CASSLEVRLPSSQFF. CDR3 in DNA: TGTGCCAGCAGCTTAGAAGTAAGACTACCCTCATCGCAGTTCTTC.

This clonotype has more than one count but fewer than ten. The chain carries TRBV7-9 and TRBJ2-7; 8 bases match TRBD2. This CDR3 is built from 12 residues. J was trimmed by 12 bases and V by 8 bases; bases with no gene match: 12. Germline V gene data show CDR1 as SEHNR and CDR2 as FQNEAQ (reference sequence). The CDR3 coding sequence is TGTGCCAGCTCTGGGGGACTAGGAATACCGTACTTC. As protein: CASSGGLGIPYF.

The rearrangement uses TRBV7-8 and TRBJ1-5; 7 bases agree with TRBD1. The germline V gene has CDR1 SGHVS and CDR2 FQNEAQ. Trimming removed 0 bases from V and 4 bases from J; junction bases left unmatched: 9. The CDR3 contains 17 residues. The CDR3 DNA sequence: TGTGCCAGCAGCTTAGCTACGTTCGACAGGGTGAATCAGCCCCAGCATTTT. Its translation is CASSLATFDRVNQPQHF.

The rearrangement uses TRBV3-1 and TRBJ2-7, with TRBD1 as a possible D gene (6 bases). This CDR3 is built from 15 residues. The germline CDR1 and CDR2 sequences are LGHDT and YNNKEL (reference sequence). With 5 bases removed from V and 4 bases from J, the gap between germline ends came to 18 bases. The chain's CDR3 is CASSSQDTGRYEQYV. CDR3 nucleotides: TGTGCCAGCAGCTCCCAAGATACAGGGAGATACGAGCAGTACGTC.

The chain combines TRBV28 with TRBJ2-3; D ambiguous. V was trimmed by 2 bases and J by 2 bases, leaving 8 bases between them. The CDR3 is made up of 14 amino acids. The germline V gene has CDR1 MDHEN and CDR2 SYDVKM. As DNA, the CDR3 is TGTGCCAGCAGTTTACTCTCGTTCACAGATACGCAGTATTTT. It specifies CASSLLSFTDTQYF.

This clonotype was detected once. The V and J genes are TRBV19 and TRBJ2-1, with D possibly being TRBD1 or TRBD2 (5 bases each). Germline V gives CDR1 LNHDA, CDR2 SQIVND (reference sequence). The CDR3 extends over 17 amino acids. Trimming removed 10 bases at V and 2 bases at J, with 24 bases between. The CDR3 spells CATTERGTHPAYNEQFF. The CDR3 coding sequence is TGTGCCACTACAGAACGAGGGACCCACCCAGCCTACAATGAGCAGTTCTTC.

The chain combines TRBV2 with TRBJ2-3; maybe TRBD1 (5 bases). This CDR3 has 16 amino acids. The V gene's germline CDR1 is SNHLY and CDR2 FYNNEI. Trimming pared 10 bases from V and 6 bases from J, leaving 26 bases between. Here the CDR3 reads CATINTRVTWADTQYF. CDR3 coding DNA: TGTGCCACCATCAATACCAGGGTCACATGGGCCGATACGCAGTATTTT. The complete variable domain, with remaining parts taken from reference TRBV2 and TRBJ2-3, reads EPEVTQTPSHQVTQMGQEVILRCVPISNHLYFYWYRQILGQKVEFLVSFYNNEISEKSEIFDDQFSVERPDGSNFTLKIRSTKLEDSAMYFCATINTRVTWADTQYFGPGTRLTVL.

This clonotype appeared a few times. This chain joins TRBV20-1 and TRBJ2-1, with 7 bases matching TRBD2. Germline V CDR1 and CDR2: DFQATT, SNEGSKA (reference sequence). Trimming took 2 bases from V and 0 from J; bases not matched to a gene: 4. CDR3 length: 15 residues. The CDR3: CSARRAGSSYNEQFF. DNA of the CDR3: TGCAGTGCTAGACGAGCGGGGAGCTCCTACAATGAGCAGTTCTTC.

This clonotype was counted a few times. This chain joins TRBV15 and TRBJ2-1, with 7 bases matching TRBD2. This CDR3 is built from 15 residues. The V gene end was trimmed by 5 bases and the J gene end by 4 bases; junction bases not matched to a gene: 8. Germline lookup yields CDR1 LNHNV and CDR2 YYDKDF (reference sequence). In DNA form, the CDR3 reads TGTGCCACCAGCCCCGGACTAGGAGCTTACAATGAGCAGTTCTTC. Translation: CATSPGLGAYNEQFF.

This clonotype was detected ten times or more. This chain joins TRBV7-9 and TRBJ2-3; possible D gene TRBD1, 6 bases. CDR3 length: 13 amino acids. The germline V and J ends were trimmed by 1 base and 4 bases, with 6 bases remaining between them. Looked up from germline, CDR1 is SEHNR and CDR2 is FQNEAQ (reference sequence). CDR3 DNA sequence: TGTGCCAGCAGCTTAGGGGGGCCAGATACGCAGTATTTT. Translation gives CASSLGGPDTQYF.

This clonotype was counted many times. V and J are TRBV2 and TRBJ2-1; 8 bases are shared with TRBD1. V was pared by 4 bases and J by 5 bases, with 10 bases of the junction left unmatched. This CDR3 is built from 16 residues. Germline loops: CDR1 SNHLY, CDR2 FYNNEI. The CDR3 region has the DNA TGTGCCAGCAGTGTGCCTCGGACAGGGTCCAACAATGAGCAGTTCTTC. As protein: CASSVPRTGSNNEQFF.

The table lists this clonotype with many counts. The chain couples TRBV12-3 or TRBV12-4 to TRBJ2-1; unclear D gene. The CDR3 covers 12 residues. The V gene lost 6 bases and the J gene lost 7 bases, with 10 bases spanning the gap. CDR3 bases: TGTGCCAGCAGCAAGACACGGAATGAGCAGTTCTTC. Residues: CASSKTRNEQFF.

This clonotype was observed a few times. The rearrangement uses TRBV5-1 and TRBJ2-1; D is unresolved. The CDR3 covers 13 residues. The germline CDR1 and CDR2 sequences are SGHRS and YFSETQ. V gave up 7 bases and J gave up 4 bases, with 12 bases separating them. CDR3 DNA sequence: TGCGCCAGCGGCCTTGAATATTACAATGAGCAGTTCTTC. Translation gives CASGLEYYNEQFF. The variable domain in full, completed from reference TRBV5-1 and TRBJ2-1, reads KAGVTQTPRYLIKTRGQQVTLSCSPISGHRSVSWYQQTPGQGLQFLFEYFSETQRNKGNFPGRFSGRQFSNSRSEMNVSTLELGDSALYLCASGLEYYNEQFFGPGTRLTVL.

This clonotype was counted only a few times. The V gene is TRBV20-1, the J gene TRBJ2-1; TRBD2 matches at 13 bases. The germline gives CDR1 DFQATT, CDR2 SNEGSKA (reference sequence). The ends lost 3 bases at V and 10 bases at J; junction bases unmatched: 9. The CDR3 loop spans 15 amino acids. CDR3 in DNA: TGCAGTGCTAGCCTATACGGACTAGCGGGGGACGAGCAGTTCTTC. Its translation is CSASLYGLAGDEQFF.

This clonotype was counted only a few times. This chain joins TRBV6-1 and TRBJ2-5; 11 bases fit TRBD1. CDR1 and CDR2 from the germline V gene are MNHNS and SASEGT. Trimming cost V 3 bases and J 5 bases; bases outside gene matches: 5. This CDR3 spans 15 amino acids. CDR3: CASSDGQGAGETQYF. In DNA form, the CDR3 reads TGTGCCAGCAGTGACGGACAGGGGGCGGGTGAGACCCAGTACTTC.